Each of the 15 T cell receptor beta chains below was sequenced from the same sample in a study of Graves' ophthalmopathy and Graves' hyperthyroidism. The authors amplified TCR beta CDR3 regions, and they did so from RNA transcripts for repertoire sequencing. HTBI primers primed a first-round RT-PCR, and a second-round multiplex PCR followed. From the multiplex PCR reads, TCRdb called clonotypes with MiXCR, one entry per CDR3 protein. The sample contains almost 750,000 distinct CDR3 sequences, approximately 40% of which appear only once. Sequences were obtained from peripheral blood. The receptor source for this set is an adult man with Graves' ophthalmopathy.

J is TRBJ1-5 and V is TRBV19; 9 positions agree with TRBD1. V lost 1 base and J lost 0; bases outside the gene matches: 10. CDR1 is LNHDA, CDR2 SQIVND, per germline (reference sequence). This CDR3 has 19 residues. The CDR3 nucleotides read TGTGCCAGTAGTATAGGTGGGACAGGGCTGAGTTATAGCAATCAGCCCCAGCATTTT. Translated: CASSIGGTGLSYSNQPQHF. Drawing the rest from reference TRBV19 and TRBJ1-5, the complete variable domain is DGGITQSPKYLFRKEGQNVTLSCEQNLNHDAMYWYRQDPGQGLRLIYYSQIVNDFQKGDIAEGYSVSREKKESFPLTVTSAQKNPTAFYLCASSIGGTGLSYSNQPQHFGDGTRLSIL.

The chain recombines TRBV7-8 with TRBJ1-2; D gene uncertain. Germline loops: CDR1 SGHVS, CDR2 FQNEAQ. The CDR3 runs 16 residues. The V end lost 5 bases, the J end lost 5 bases, and 21 bases lay between the germline ends. CDR3 bases: TGTGCCAGCAGCCGTATCGCGGGCAGGTCGGGATATGGCTACACCTTC. Encoded protein: CASSRIAGRSGYGYTF.

This chain links TRBV20-1 with TRBJ1-3; the D is unclear. CDR1 DFQATT and CDR2 SNEGSKA come from the germline V gene (reference sequence). With 2 bases removed from V and 2 bases from J, the gap between germline ends came to 4 bases. There are 12 residues in the CDR3. CDR3 bases: TGCAGTGCTAGAAAGGCTGGAAACACCATATATTTT. Translated: CSARKAGNTIYF.

As regards this clonotype: Sequence at one end of the junction differs from germline and may be a read error. The CDR3 bases are TGTGCCAGTAAACACAGGGCGAACACCGGGGAGCTGTCTTGG. It codes for CASKHRANTGELSW. The V call is TRBV19, the J call TRBJ2-2; TRBD1 might be the D (6 bases). CDR3 size: 14 residues. Per the germline V gene, CDR1 is LNHDA and CDR2 is SQIVND (reference sequence).

Only one count was recorded for this clonotype. The chain links TRBV7-2 to TRBJ1-4, with D unresolved. Trimming stripped 5 bases from V and 8 bases from J, with 12 bases between. From germline, CDR1 is SGHTA and CDR2 FQGNSA. The CDR3 has 13 residues. CDR3 nucleotide sequence: TGTGCCAGCAGCCAACGTCGTGGGGAAAAACTGTTTTTT. It codes for CASSQRRGEKLFF.

Points on this clonotype: Germline is not matched at one junction end, which may reflect a read error. The chain has TRBV7-9 and TRBJ1-4; D may be TRBD1 (6 bases). CDR3 size: 14 residues. CDR1 SEHNR and CDR2 FQNEAQ come from the germline V gene (reference sequence). Here the CDR3 DNA reads TGTGCCATCAGCCCCCGACAGGCGAATGAAAAACTGTTTTTT. Encoded protein: CAISPRQANEKLFF.

This clonotype was picked up many times. This sequence joins TRBV7-8 and TRBJ2-2; D is unresolved. The CDR3 has 14 residues. The V gene lost 4 bases and the J gene lost 1 base, with 7 bases spanning the gap. Looked up from germline, CDR1 is SGHVS and CDR2 is FQNEAQ. The CDR3 region is CASSSRMNTGELFF. The CDR3 DNA reads TGTGCCAGCAGCTCCCGTATGAACACCGGGGAGCTGTTTTTT.

This clonotype was observed a handful of times. The chain combines TRBV6-5 with TRBJ2-7; TRBD1 matches 7 bases. V gave up 6 bases and J gave up 2 bases; unmatched junction bases: 13. CDR1 is MNHEY, CDR2 SVGAGI, per germline. This CDR3 is 16 amino acids long. The CDR3 loop is CASSLTGTVRAYEQYF. CDR3 in DNA: TGTGCCAGCAGCCTAACCGGGACAGTACGTGCCTACGAGCAGTACTTC.

This clonotype was observed a handful of times. The chain carries TRBV19 and TRBJ2-5; D could derive from TRBD1 or TRBD2 (5 bases each). Trimming removed 2 bases from V and 0 bases from J, with 10 bases in between. Germline-derived CDR1 and CDR2 are LNHDA and SQIVND (reference sequence). This CDR3 has 15 amino acids. CDR3 nucleotide sequence: TGTGCCAGTAGTATAAATTGGGGGAACCAAGAGACCCAGTACTTC. Translating gives CASSINWGNQETQYF.

This clonotype showed up just a few times. The CDR3 loop is CASSAGRSTDTQYF. DNA for the CDR3: TGTGCCAGCAGTGCGGGACGGAGCACAGATACGCAGTATTTT. This chain connects TRBV2 to TRBJ2-3; either TRBD1 or TRBD2 may fit D (5 bases each). Trimming took 4 bases from V and 0 from J, leaving 8 bases between them. The CDR3 loop spans 14 amino acids. Germline-derived CDR1 and CDR2 are SNHLY and FYNNEI.

The chain employs TRBV20-1 and TRBJ2-7; no definite D call. The DNA end is a closer match to TRBJ2-4, so the J assignment may be wrong. Looked up from germline, CDR1 is DFQATT and CDR2 is SNEGSKA (reference sequence). The CDR3 runs 15 residues. CDR3 residues: CSARDGALAKNIQYF. Written as DNA, the CDR3 is TGCAGTGCTAGAGATGGCGCCCTAGCCAAAAACATTCAGTACTTC.

In its sample, this clonotype was seen once. J is TRBJ1-1 and V is TRBV29-1; TRBD1 might be the D (6 bases). The CDR3 runs to 14 residues. V was cut by 4 bases and J by 1 base, with 13 bases left in between. Germline loops: CDR1 SQVTM, CDR2 ANQGSEA. The CDR3 DNA reads TGCAGCGTTGGGGGGGCAGGAGCGAACACTGAAGCTTTCTTT. Its translation is CSVGGAGANTEAFF.

This clonotype was seen ten or more times. The chain couples TRBV24-1 to TRBJ1-5; no clear D. V lost 4 bases and J lost 3, with 9 bases in between. Germline V lookup: CDR1 KGHDR, CDR2 SFDVKD. This CDR3 contains 14 residues. The CDR3 nucleotides are TGTGCCACCAGTGACCCTGGGCCCAATCAGCCCCAGCATTTT. This sequence encodes CATSDPGPNQPQHF.

The gene calls are TRBV2 and TRBJ1-1; perhaps TRBD1 as D (5 bases). The CDR3 runs to 14 residues. Trimming left V 6 bases short and J 4 bases short, with 15 bases between. CDR1 and CDR2 (germline): SNHLY, FYNNEI. Here the CDR3 DNA reads TGTGCCAGCAGGCGTACAGGCGGGGTCACTGAAGCTTTCTTT. It is translated as CASRRTGGVTEAFF. Drawing the rest from reference TRBV2 and TRBJ1-1, the complete variable domain is EPEVTQTPSHQVTQMGQEVILRCVPISNHLYFYWYRQILGQKVEFLVSFYNNEISEKSEIFDDQFSVERPDGSNFTLKIRSTKLEDSAMYFCASRRTGGVTEAFFGQGTRLTVV.

This clonotype showed up just a few times. V gene TRBV2 combines with J gene TRBJ1-2, with 12 nucleotides matching TRBD1. The CDR3 is 17 amino acids. Germline V gene sequence: CDR1 SNHLY, CDR2 FYNNEI. The junction had 13 bases not matched to a gene; V was cut back by 5 bases and J by 6 bases. The CDR3 is CASSSTAGTGGRNGYTF. The CDR3 nucleotides are TGTGCCAGCAGTTCAACGGCTGGGACAGGGGGCCGGAATGGCTACACCTTC. Full variable domain (rest looked up from reference TRBV2 and TRBJ1-2): EPEVTQTPSHQVTQMGQEVILRCVPISNHLYFYWYRQILGQKVEFLVSFYNNEISEKSEIFDDQFSVERPDGSNFTLKIRSTKLEDSAMYFCASSSTAGTGGRNGYTFGSGTRLTVV.